The source of this TCR beta chain is a study of shared clonotypes between healthy human individuals (dated by TCRdb to about 2020). Describing the broader study: A couple of women and a few men aged 18 to 49 years were included in the cohort. The study deeply sequenced blood TCR repertoires of five healthy adults to estimate repertoire size and the extent of clonotype sharing between individuals. Different laboratories and diverse techniques were used to prepare libraries and sequence TCR repertoires, to increase sequencing depth and limit assay-specific biases. Between about 0.8 and 8.9 billion PBMCs per donor were obtained by leukapheresis.

Using the deep immunoSEQ assay, multiplex PCR amplified TCR CDR3 regions from genomic DNA. Extracted genomic DNA from each cell subset was distributed evenly across all wells of several immunoSEQ 96-well plates, and each plate was treated as a replicate. For unsorted PBMC, each replicate PCR was loaded with 300 to 350 ng genomic DNA, equivalent to roughly 31,000 T cell genomes. Ten immunoSEQ deep assay plates were used to sequence unsorted PBMC genomic DNA. Purified libraries were measured with a Qubit 3.0 fluorometer, size-checked on a Bioanalyzer 2100, and measured again with the KAPA Library Quantification kit. A separate single-read 150-cycle Illumina NextSeq 550 flow cell was used to sequence each immunoSEQ 96-well plate. The authors processed their data as follows. Because only junctional sequences without quality scores were contained in the immunoSEQ output, filtering matching that applied to full-length reads could not be performed. Sequences were annotated with PyIR, a Python wrapper for IgBLAST v1.9, using IMGT germline references to assign V/J genes and CDR3. Reads with weak V/J assignments (E-value above 1e-6), missing CDR3, stop codons, out-of-frame junctions, or ambiguous translated residues were removed. V3J clonotypes were defined as sequences sharing the same inferred V gene, J gene, and CDR3 amino acid sequence. The percentage overlap between two repertoires was calculated by dividing the number of shared unique clonotypes by the size of the smaller repertoire. Three approaches were used to assess repertoire richness: RTK rarefaction, the Chao1 estimator, and Recon v2.1 estimates of unobserved clonotypes. Here the immuneACCESS table is served through TCRdb, limited to in-frame sequences with V and J called. Missing clones are a known gap in these copies; in checked studies unresolved V genes cover under half, and the rest lacks a known reason. V, J and clone size derive from that table, while D and trimming were established from the DNA sequence. A total of about 520,000 clones appear in this sample, about 85% of them only once. The ten largest clones take up 9.5% to 15% of the sample.

CDR1 and CDR2 are read off the germline V gene (reference sequence) as MNHNY and SVGAGI. Cut back by 2 bases and 10 bases, the V and J ends lie 9 bases apart. From the cysteine up to the phenylalanine, the CDR3 has a length of 12 residues. Just the 36-base CDR3 DNA is kept, in frame starting at base 1. The donors were healthy, HIV-negative adults with no recently reported acute infections or vaccinations. All donors were Caucasian adults living in Nashville, Tennessee, USA. For unsorted samples, roughly 90 million PBMCs were counted, and genomic DNA was extracted using the QIAamp DNA Blood Mini kit. After blood collection by leukapheresis, PBMCs were isolated using Ficoll-Histopaque density gradient centrifugation and then cryopreserved in the vapor phase of liquid nitrogen. About this clone itself: Its binding antigen is unknown. With a much larger clone just one base away, this may be a read error.

Summary of the overall study and its limitations: Sampling was limited to blood, and TCR repertoires in tissue likely differ from TCR repertoires in blood. Because the study included a small number of donors, the genetic and exposure-history diversity represented was limited. Pairwise subsampling led to the expectation that sequencing depth would affect the degree of clonotype sharing among donors.

The specimen was PBMCs. The chain joins TRBV6-6 to TRBJ2-1; the D gene remains uncertain. The receptor's source is a middle-aged woman in good health. Some clones in this sample may be carry-over from other donors' samples. The DNA sequence reads TGTGCCAGCAGTTACACCCCGCGGGAGCAGTTCTTC. This sequence encodes CASSYTPREQFF.